This is a list of T cell receptor beta chains from one sample in a study of shared T cell receptors in the human thymus. Clones were sequenced by immunoSEQ multiplex PCR, and TCRdb holds only the in-frame ones, with some missing. The table has 550,000 to 800,000 clones, 70% to 90% seen once; the top ten hold 0.0095% to 0.013%. Another study also made use of these data, one on human thymus T cells.

Sequencing was carried out using thymocytes. Receptors originate from a girl under two years old with a congenital heart defect. The CDR3 runs from the conserved cysteine through the conserved F or W. Fields, in order: V gene, CDR3 protein.

v_gene: TRBV9; CDR3aa: CASSEGGGSYNEQFF
v_gene: TRBV28; CDR3aa: CASSSTGLALGENEQFF
v_gene: TRBV6-1; CDR3aa: CASSEVGQGKQPQHF
v_gene: TRBV5-6; CDR3aa: CASSLAAYRGDTEAFF
v_gene: TRBV10-3; CDR3aa: CAISECLAGVVVFSEQFF
v_gene: TRBV9; CDR3aa: CASSVRGTGELFF
v_gene: TRBV5-1; CDR3aa: CASTGVTTDTQYF
v_gene: TRBV15; CDR3aa: CATSRRPGQAYNSPLHF
v_gene: TRBV2; CDR3aa: CASSELAFLYYEQYF
v_gene: TRBV28; CDR3aa: CAAEQTGPGGYTF